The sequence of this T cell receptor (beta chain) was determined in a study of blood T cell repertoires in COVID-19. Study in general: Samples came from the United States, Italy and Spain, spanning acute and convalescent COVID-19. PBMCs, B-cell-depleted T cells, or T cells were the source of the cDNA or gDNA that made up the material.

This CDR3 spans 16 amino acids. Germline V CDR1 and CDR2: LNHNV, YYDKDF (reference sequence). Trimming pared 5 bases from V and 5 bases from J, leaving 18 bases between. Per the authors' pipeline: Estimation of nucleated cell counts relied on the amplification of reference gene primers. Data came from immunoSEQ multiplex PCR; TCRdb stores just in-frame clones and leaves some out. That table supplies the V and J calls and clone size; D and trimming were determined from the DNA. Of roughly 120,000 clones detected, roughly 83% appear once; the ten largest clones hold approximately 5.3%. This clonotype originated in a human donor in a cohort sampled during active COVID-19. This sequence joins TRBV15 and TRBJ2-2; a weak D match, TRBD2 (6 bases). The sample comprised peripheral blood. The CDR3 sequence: CATSPGAVGRTGELFF. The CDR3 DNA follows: TGTGCCACCAGCCCCGGGGCGGTTGGGAGGACCGGGGAGCTGTTTTTT.